A single TCR beta chain is shown here with its context. CDR1 is SSHAT, CDR2 FNYEAQ, per germline (reference sequence). The CDR3 sequence is 15 residues long. The trim removed 2 bases at V and 5 bases at J, leaving 7 bases unmatched. Repertoires were generated with immunoSEQ multiplex PCR, while TCRdb's copy carries only in-frame clones and drops some. Of tens of thousands of clones in the sample, more than 75% were seen once. The sample is drawn from a study of control samples from healthy donors and cancer patients. J is TRBJ2-5 and V is TRBV7-7; 8 bases map to TRBD1. This sequence originates from a man aged 45-65 years in good health. The sequencing sample was made of blood. The CDR3 nucleotides read TGTGCCAGCAGCTTACTCGGGACAGGATTCGAGACCCAGTACTTC. It translates to CASSLLGTGFETQYF.